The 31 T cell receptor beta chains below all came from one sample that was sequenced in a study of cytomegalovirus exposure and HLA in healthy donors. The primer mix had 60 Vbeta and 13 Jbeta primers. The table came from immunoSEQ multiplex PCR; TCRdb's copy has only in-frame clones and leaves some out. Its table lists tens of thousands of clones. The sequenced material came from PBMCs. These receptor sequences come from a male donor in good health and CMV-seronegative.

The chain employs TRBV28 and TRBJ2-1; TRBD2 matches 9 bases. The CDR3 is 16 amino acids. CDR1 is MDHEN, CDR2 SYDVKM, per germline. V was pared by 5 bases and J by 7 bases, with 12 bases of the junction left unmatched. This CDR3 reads CASSRRGAGGLNEQFF. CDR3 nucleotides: TGTGCCAGCAGTCGCAGAGGAGCGGGAGGCCTAAATGAGCAGTTCTTC.

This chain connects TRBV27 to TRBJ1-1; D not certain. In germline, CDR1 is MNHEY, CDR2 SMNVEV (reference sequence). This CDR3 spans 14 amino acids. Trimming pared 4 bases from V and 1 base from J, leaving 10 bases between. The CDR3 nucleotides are TGTGCCAGCAGTTCAGTTTACAGGAACACTGAAGCTTTCTTT. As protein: CASSSVYRNTEAFF.

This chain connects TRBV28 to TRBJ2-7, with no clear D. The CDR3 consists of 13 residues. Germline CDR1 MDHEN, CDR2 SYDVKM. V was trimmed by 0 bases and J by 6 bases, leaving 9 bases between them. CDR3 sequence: CASSLWGTGEQYF. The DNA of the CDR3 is TGTGCCAGCAGTTTATGGGGTACGGGCGAGCAGTACTTC.

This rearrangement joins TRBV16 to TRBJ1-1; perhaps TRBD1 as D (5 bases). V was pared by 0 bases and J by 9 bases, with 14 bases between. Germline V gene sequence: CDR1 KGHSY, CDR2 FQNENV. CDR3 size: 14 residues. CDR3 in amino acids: CASSQSEGRGQAFF. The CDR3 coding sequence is TGTGCCAGCAGCCAATCGGAGGGAAGGGGTCAAGCTTTCTTT.

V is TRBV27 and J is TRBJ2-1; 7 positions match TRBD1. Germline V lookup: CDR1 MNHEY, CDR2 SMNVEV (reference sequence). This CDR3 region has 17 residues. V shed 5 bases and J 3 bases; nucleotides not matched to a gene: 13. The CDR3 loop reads CASSTPSSGTVYNEQFF. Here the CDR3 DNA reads TGTGCCAGCAGTACGCCCTCCTCCGGGACAGTCTACAATGAGCAGTTCTTC.

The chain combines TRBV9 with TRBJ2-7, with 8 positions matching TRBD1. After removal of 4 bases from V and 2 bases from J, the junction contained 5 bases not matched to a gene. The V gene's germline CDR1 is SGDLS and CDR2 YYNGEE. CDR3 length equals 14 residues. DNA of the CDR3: TGTGCCAGCAGCCCCGGACAGGGAGCCTACGAGCAGTACTTC. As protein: CASSPGQGAYEQYF.

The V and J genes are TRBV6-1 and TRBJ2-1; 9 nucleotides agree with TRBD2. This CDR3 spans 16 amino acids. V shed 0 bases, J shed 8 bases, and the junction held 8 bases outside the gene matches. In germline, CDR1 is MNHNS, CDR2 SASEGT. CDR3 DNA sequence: TGTGCCAGCAGTGAAGCGGCGGGACTAGCTAACCATGAGCAGTTCTTC. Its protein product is CASSEAAGLANHEQFF.

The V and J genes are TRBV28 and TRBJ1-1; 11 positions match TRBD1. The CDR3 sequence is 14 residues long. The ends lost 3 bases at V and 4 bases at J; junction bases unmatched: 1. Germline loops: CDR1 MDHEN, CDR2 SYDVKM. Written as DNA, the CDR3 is TGTGCCAGCAGTTTGGGACAGGGGGGCACTGAAGCTTTCTTT. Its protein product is CASSLGQGGTEAFF.

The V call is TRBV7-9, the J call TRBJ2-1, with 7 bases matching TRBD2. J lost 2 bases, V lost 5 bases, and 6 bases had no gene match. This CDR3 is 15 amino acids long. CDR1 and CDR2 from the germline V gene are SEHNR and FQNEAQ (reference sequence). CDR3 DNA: TGTGCCAGCAGCACCTTAGCGGGCCCCTACAATGAGCAGTTCTTC. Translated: CASSTLAGPYNEQFF.

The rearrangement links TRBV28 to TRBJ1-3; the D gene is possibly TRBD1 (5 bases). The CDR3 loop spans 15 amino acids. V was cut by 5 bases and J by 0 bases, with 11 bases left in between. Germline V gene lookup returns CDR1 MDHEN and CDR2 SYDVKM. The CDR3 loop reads CASSPDSRSGNTIYF. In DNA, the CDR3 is TGTGCCAGCAGTCCCGACAGTCGCTCTGGAAACACCATATATTTT.

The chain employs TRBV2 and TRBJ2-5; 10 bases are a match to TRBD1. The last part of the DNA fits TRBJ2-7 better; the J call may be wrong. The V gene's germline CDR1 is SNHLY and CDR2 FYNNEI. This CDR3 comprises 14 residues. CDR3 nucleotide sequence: TGTGCCAGCAGTGGTGGGACAGGGGCCTACGAGCAGTACTTC. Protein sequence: CASSGGTGAYEQYF.

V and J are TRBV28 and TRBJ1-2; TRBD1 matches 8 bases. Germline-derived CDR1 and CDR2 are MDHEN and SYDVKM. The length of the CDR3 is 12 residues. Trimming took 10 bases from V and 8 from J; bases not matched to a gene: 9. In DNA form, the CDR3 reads TGTGCCACCCGACAGGGGACTTGGGGCTACACCTTC. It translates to CATRQGTWGYTF.

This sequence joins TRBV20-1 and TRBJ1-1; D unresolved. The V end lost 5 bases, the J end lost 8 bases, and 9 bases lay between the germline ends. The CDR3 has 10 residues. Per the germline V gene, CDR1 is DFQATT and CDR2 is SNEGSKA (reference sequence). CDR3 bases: TGCAGTGCTGAGCGGGAAGAAGCTTTCTTT. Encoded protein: CSAEREEAFF.

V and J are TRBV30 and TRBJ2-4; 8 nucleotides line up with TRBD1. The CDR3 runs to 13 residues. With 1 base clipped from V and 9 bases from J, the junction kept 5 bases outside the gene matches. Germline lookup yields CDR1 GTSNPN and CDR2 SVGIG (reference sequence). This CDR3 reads CAWSETGGSIQYF. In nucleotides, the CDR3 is TGTGCCTGGAGTGAAACAGGGGGAAGCATTCAGTACTTC.

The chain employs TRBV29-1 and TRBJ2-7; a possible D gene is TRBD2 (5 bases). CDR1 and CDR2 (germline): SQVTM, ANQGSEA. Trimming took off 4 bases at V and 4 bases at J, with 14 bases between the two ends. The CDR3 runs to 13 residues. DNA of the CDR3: TGCAGCGTTGTTGGAGGCATTCATTACGAGCAGTACTTC. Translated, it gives CSVVGGIHYEQYF.

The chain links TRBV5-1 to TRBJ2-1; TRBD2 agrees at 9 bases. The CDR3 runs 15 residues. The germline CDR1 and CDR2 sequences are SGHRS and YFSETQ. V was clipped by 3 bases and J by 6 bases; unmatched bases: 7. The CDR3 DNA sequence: TGCGCCAGCAGCTCAGTAGCGGGAGCTGTCAATGAGCAGTTCTTC. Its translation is CASSSVAGAVNEQFF.

The CDR3 loop reads CASRIAGGPDQETQYF. CDR3 nucleotide sequence: TGTGCCAGCAGGATAGCGGGAGGTCCGGACCAAGAGACCCAGTACTTC. The J gene is TRBJ2-5, the V gene TRBV2; 10 bases fit TRBD2. Germline V CDR1 and CDR2: SNHLY, FYNNEI. The J segment lost 0 bases and the V segment lost 6 bases, leaving 7 bases of the junction unmatched. The CDR3 is 16 amino acids. Supplemented by reference TRBV2 and TRBJ2-5, the full variable domain reads EPEVTQTPSHQVTQMGQEVILRCVPISNHLYFYWYRQILGQKVEFLVSFYNNEISEKSEIFDDQFSVERPDGSNFTLKIRSTKLEDSAMYFCASRIAGGPDQETQYFGPGTRLLVL.

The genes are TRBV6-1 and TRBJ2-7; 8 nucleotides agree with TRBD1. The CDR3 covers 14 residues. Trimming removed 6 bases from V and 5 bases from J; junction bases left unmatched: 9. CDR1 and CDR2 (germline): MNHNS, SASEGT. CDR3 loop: CASSKTGVRDEQYF. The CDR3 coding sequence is TGTGCCAGCAGCAAGACAGGGGTTAGGGACGAGCAGTACTTC.

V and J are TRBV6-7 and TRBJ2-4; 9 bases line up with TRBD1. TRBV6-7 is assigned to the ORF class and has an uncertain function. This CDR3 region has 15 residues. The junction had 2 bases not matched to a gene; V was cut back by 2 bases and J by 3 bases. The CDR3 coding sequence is TGTGCCAGCAGTTACCTGGACAGGGGCAAAAACATTCAGTACTTC. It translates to CASSYLDRGKNIQYF.

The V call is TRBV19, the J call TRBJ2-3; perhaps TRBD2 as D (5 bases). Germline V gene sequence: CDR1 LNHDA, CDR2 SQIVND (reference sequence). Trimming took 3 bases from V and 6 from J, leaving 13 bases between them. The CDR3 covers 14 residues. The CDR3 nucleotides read TGTGCCAGTAGTATGGAGCTAGCTGCCGATACGCAGTATTTT. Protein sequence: CASSMELAADTQYF.

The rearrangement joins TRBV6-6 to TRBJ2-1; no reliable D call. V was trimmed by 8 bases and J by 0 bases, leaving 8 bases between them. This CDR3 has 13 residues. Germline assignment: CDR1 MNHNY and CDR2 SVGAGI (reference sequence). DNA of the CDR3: TGTGCCAGCCTCGGGTACTCCTACAATGAGCAGTTCTTC. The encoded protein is CASLGYSYNEQFF.

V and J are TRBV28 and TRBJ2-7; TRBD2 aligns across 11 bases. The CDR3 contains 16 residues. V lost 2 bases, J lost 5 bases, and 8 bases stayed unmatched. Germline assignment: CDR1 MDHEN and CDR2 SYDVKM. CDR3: CASSLISGRATHEQYF. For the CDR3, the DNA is TGTGCCAGCAGTTTAATTAGCGGGAGGGCCACCCACGAGCAGTACTTC. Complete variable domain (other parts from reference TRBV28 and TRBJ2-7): DVKVTQSSRYLVKRTGEKVFLECVQDMDHENMFWYRQDPGLGLRLIYFSYDVKMKEKGDIPEGYSVSREKKERFSLILESASTNQTSMYLCASSLISGRATHEQYFGPGTRLTVT.

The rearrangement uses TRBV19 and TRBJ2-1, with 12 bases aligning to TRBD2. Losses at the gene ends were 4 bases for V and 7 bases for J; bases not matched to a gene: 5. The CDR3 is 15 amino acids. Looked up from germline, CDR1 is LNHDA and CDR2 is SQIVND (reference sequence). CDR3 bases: TGTGCCAGTAGTACCGGACTAGCGGGACGGAATGAGCAGTTCTTC. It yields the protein CASSTGLAGRNEQFF. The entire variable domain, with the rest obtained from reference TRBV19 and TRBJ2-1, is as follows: DGGITQSPKYLFRKEGQNVTLSCEQNLNHDAMYWYRQDPGQGLRLIYYSQIVNDFQKGDIAEGYSVSREKKESFPLTVTSAQKNPTAFYLCASSTGLAGRNEQFFGPGTRLTVL.

CDR3: CASSLSGSGIGELFF. CDR3 nucleotides: TGTGCCAGCAGTTTATCGGGTTCAGGGATCGGGGAGCTGTTTTTT. This chain joins TRBV27 and TRBJ2-2, with D possibly matching TRBD1 (5 bases). V was cut by 0 bases and J by 7 bases, with 12 bases left in between. The V gene's germline CDR1 is MNHEY and CDR2 SMNVEV (reference sequence). The length of the CDR3 is 15 residues.

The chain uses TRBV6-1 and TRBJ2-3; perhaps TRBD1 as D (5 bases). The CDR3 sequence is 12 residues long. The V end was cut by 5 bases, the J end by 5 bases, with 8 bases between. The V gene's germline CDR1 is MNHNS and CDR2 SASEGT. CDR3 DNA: TGTGCCAGCAGTTGGGGCGGAGATACGCAGTATTTT. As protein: CASSWGGDTQYF.

The CDR3, as DNA: TGTGCCAGCAGCTTATCTTGGGGGGACGGAGCCAACGTCCTGACTTTC. It is translated as CASSLSWGDGANVLTF. The chain recombines TRBV11-2 with TRBJ2-6; a weak D match, TRBD2 (6 bases). This CDR3 region has 16 residues. Trimming took 2 bases from V and 7 from J, leaving 15 bases between them. Germline V gene data show CDR1 as SGHAT and CDR2 as FQNNGV.

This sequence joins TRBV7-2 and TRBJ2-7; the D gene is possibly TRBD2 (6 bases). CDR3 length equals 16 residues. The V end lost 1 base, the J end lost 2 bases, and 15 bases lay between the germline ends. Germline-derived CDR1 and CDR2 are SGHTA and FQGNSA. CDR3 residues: CASSLGPVAAPYEQYF. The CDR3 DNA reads TGTGCCAGCAGCTTAGGCCCGGTAGCGGCCCCCTACGAGCAGTACTTC.

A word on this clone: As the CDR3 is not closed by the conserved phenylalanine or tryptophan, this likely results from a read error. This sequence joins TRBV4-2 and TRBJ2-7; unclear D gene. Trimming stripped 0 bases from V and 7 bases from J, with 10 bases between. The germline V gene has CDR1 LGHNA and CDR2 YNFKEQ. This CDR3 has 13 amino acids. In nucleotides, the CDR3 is TGTGCCAGCAGCCAAGATAGGTCCCTGGAGCAGTACCTC. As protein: CASSQDRSLEQYL.

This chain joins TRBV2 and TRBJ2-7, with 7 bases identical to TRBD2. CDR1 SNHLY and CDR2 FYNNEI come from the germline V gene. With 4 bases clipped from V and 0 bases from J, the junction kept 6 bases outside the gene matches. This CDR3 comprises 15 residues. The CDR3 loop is CASSAGLADSYEQYF. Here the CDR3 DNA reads TGTGCCAGCAGTGCGGGCCTAGCGGACTCCTACGAGCAGTACTTC.

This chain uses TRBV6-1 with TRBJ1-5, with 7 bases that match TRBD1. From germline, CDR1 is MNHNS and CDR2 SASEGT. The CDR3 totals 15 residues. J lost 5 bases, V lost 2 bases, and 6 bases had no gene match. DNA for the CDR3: TGTGCCAGCAGTGAAACAGGGGTGAGTTATCAGCCCCAGCATTTT. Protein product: CASSETGVSYQPQHF.

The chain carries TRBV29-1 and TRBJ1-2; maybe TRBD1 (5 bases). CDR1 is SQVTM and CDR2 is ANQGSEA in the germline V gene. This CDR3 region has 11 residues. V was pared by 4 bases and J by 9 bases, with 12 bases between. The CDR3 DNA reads TGCAGCGTTGTGCGGCAGGGCCGCTACACCTTC. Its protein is CSVVRQGRYTF.